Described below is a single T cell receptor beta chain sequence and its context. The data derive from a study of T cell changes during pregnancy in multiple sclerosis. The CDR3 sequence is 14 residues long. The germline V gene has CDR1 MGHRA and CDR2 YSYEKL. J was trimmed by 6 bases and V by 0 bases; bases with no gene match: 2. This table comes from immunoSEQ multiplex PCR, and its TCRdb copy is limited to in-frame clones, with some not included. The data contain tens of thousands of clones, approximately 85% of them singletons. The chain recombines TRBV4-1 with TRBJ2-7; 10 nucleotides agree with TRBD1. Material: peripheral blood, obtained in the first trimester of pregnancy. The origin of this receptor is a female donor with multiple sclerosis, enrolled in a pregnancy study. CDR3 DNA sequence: TGCGCCAGCAGCCAAGAAGGGGACAGGGGCGAGCAGTACTTC. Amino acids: CASSQEGDRGEQYF.